The 14 T cell receptor beta chains below all came from one sample that was sequenced in a study of blood T cell repertoires in COVID-19. This table comes from immunoSEQ multiplex PCR, and its TCRdb copy is limited to in-frame clones, with some not included. The sample consists of over 250,000 clones, roughly nine tenths of them appearing once. Sequenced input: PBMCs or T cells enriched from blood (not recorded which). The receptors originated from a woman between 50 and 59 years old who had recovered from COVID-19.

This chain uses TRBV18 with TRBJ1-2; D is ambiguous. V was trimmed by 2 bases and J by 6 bases, leaving 10 bases between them. Germline loops: CDR1 KGHSH, CDR2 LQKENI. The length of the CDR3 is 13 residues. For the CDR3, the DNA is TGTGCCAGCTCACCAGAATGGAGGGATGGCTACACCTTC. As protein: CASSPEWRDGYTF.

This sequence joins TRBV7-2 and TRBJ2-3, with D possibly matching TRBD1 (6 bases). Deletions cut 2 bases from V and 0 bases from J, with 12 bases between. Germline-derived CDR1 and CDR2 are SGHTA and FQGNSA. The CDR3 runs 16 residues. DNA of the CDR3: TGTGCCAGCAGCTTAATCGGACAGACTAGCACAGATACGCAGTATTTT. It specifies CASSLIGQTSTDTQYF. The full variable domain, completed using reference TRBV7-2 and TRBJ2-3, is GAGVSQSPSNKVTEKGKDVELRCDPISGHTALYWYRQSLGQGLEFLIYFQGNSAPDKSGLPSDRFSAERTGGSVSTLTIQRTQQEDSAVYLCASSLIGQTSTDTQYFGPGTRLTVL.

The V gene is TRBV27, the J gene TRBJ2-3; maybe TRBD2 (6 bases). Germline-derived CDR1 and CDR2 are MNHEY and SMNVEV (reference sequence). The CDR3 consists of 16 residues. Between the trimmed V and J ends, which lost 5 bases and 0 bases, there was a span of 15 bases. The CDR3 coding sequence is TGTGCCAGCAGTCTTGATCGACTAGTTAGCACAGATACGCAGTATTTT. Protein sequence: CASSLDRLVSTDTQYF.

The chain combines TRBV7-9 with TRBJ2-7, with D perhaps matching TRBD2 (6 bases). This CDR3 has 17 amino acids. Per germline, CDR1 SEHNR and CDR2 FQNEAQ (reference sequence). The ends were cut back, 8 bases at V and 0 bases at J, with 23 bases in the middle. The CDR3 is CASVSGDLRSSSYEQYF. Written as DNA, the CDR3 is TGTGCCAGCGTCTCGGGAGACTTGCGGTCAAGCTCCTACGAGCAGTACTTC.

The chain is built from TRBV5-5 and TRBJ1-5, with 8 bases aligning to TRBD1. This CDR3 has 15 residues. From germline, CDR1 is SGHKS and CDR2 YYEKEE (reference sequence). Trimming removed 4 bases from V and 4 bases from J; junction bases left unmatched: 7. The CDR3 nucleotides are TGTGCCAGCAGCCTCCTTGGGGACAGGAATCAGCCCCAGCATTTT. It is translated as CASSLLGDRNQPQHF. Full variable domain (missing parts from reference TRBV5-5 and TRBJ1-5): DAGVTQSPTHLIKTRGQQVTLRCSPISGHKSVSWYQQVLGQGPQFIFQYYEKEERGRGNFPDRFSARQFPNYSSELNVNALLLGDSALYLCASSLLGDRNQPQHFGDGTRLSIL.

This clone came up once. The chain employs TRBV5-1 and TRBJ1-1, with 9 bases fitting TRBD1. Germline assignment: CDR1 SGHRS and CDR2 YFSETQ. This CDR3 region has 15 residues. V was pared by 4 bases and J by 8 bases, with 12 bases of the junction left unmatched. In nucleotides, the CDR3 is TGCGCCAGCAGCCACGGGGACAGGGCGGAACGGGAAGCTTTCTTT. This translates into CASSHGDRAEREAFF.

The genes are TRBV9 and TRBJ1-5; D gene ambiguous. The CDR3 loop spans 15 amino acids. V lost 3 bases and J 4 bases, leaving 14 bases between the germline ends. From germline, CDR1 is SGDLS and CDR2 YYNGEE. In DNA, the CDR3 is TGTGCCAGCAGCGGGGAGGGAGGGTATAATCAGCCCCAGCATTTT. Protein: CASSGEGGYNQPQHF. Full variable domain (rest looked up from reference TRBV9 and TRBJ1-5): DSGVTQTPKHLITATGQRVTLRCSPRSGDLSVYWYQQSLDQGLQFLIQYYNGEERAKGNILERFSAQQFPDLHSELNLSSLELGDSALYFCASSGEGGYNQPQHFGDGTRLSIL.

On this clone: An end of the junction differs from the germline gene, which may be a read error. The chain has TRBV11-1 and TRBJ1-6; TRBD1 agrees at 7 bases. This CDR3 has 14 amino acids. Germline assignment: CDR1 SGHAT and CDR2 FQDESV (reference sequence). The CDR3 loop is CASSLTGVNSPPHF. The CDR3 DNA reads TGTGCCAGCAGCTTAACAGGGGTTAATTCACCCCCCCACTTT.

The CDR3 region has the DNA TGCGCCAGCAGCCAAGATCCTAGCGGGAATTACAATGAGCAGTTCTTC. Encoded protein: CASSQDPSGNYNEQFF. The genes are TRBV4-1 and TRBJ2-1; 9 bases line up with TRBD2. The CDR3 contains 16 residues. Germline CDR1 is MGHRA and CDR2 is YSYEKL. V shed 0 bases and J 4 bases; nucleotides not matched to a gene: 4.

This rearrangement joins TRBV12-3 or TRBV12-4 to TRBJ1-2, with a tentative D call TRBD1 (5 bases). Trimming pared 3 bases from V and 10 bases from J, leaving 12 bases between. CDR3 size: 12 residues. DNA of the CDR3: TGTGCCAGCAGTTTTGAGACAGTCTACTACACCTTC. Amino acid sequence: CASSFETVYYTF.

The V gene is TRBV19, the J gene TRBJ1-4, with 9 nucleotides matching TRBD1. The CDR3 sequence is 15 residues long. Trimming cost V 6 bases and J 6 bases; bases outside gene matches: 8. CDR1 is LNHDA, CDR2 SQIVND, per germline (reference sequence). This chain's CDR3 is CASSSLGQGYEKLFF. CDR3 DNA sequence: TGTGCCAGTAGCAGCCTGGGACAGGGATATGAAAAACTGTTTTTT.

The chain carries TRBV28 and TRBJ2-7; a weak D match, TRBD1 (5 bases). Trimming removed 4 bases at V and 7 bases at J, with 11 bases between. This CDR3 comprises 12 residues. Per the germline V gene, CDR1 is MDHEN and CDR2 is SYDVKM. The CDR3 DNA reads TGTGCCAGCAGTTACAGGATACCGGAGCAGTACTTC. Encoded protein: CASSYRIPEQYF.

This clone was picked up one time. The rearrangement links TRBV6-2 or TRBV6-3 to TRBJ1-5; weak D call: TRBD1 (5 bases). The germline V gene encodes CDR1 MNHEY and CDR2 SVGEGT. The V and J ends lost 5 bases and 1 base respectively, with 12 bases between them. The CDR3 runs 15 residues. The CDR3 DNA reads TGTGCCAGCAGTCAGGGTATCGTGAGCAATCAGCCCCAGCATTTT. Amino acid sequence: CASSQGIVSNQPQHF.

As concerns this clone: The sample has other DNA sequences that encode this CDR3 too. This chain connects TRBV6-6 to TRBJ1-1, with 8 positions matching TRBD1. V dropped 7 bases and J dropped 1; count of bases not matched to a gene: 5. CDR3 length equals 14 residues. Germline V gene data show CDR1 as MNHNY and CDR2 as SVGAGI (reference sequence). This CDR3 reads CASTRTGRNTEAFF. CDR3 coding DNA: TGTGCCAGCACCCGGACAGGGAGGAACACTGAAGCTTTCTTT.